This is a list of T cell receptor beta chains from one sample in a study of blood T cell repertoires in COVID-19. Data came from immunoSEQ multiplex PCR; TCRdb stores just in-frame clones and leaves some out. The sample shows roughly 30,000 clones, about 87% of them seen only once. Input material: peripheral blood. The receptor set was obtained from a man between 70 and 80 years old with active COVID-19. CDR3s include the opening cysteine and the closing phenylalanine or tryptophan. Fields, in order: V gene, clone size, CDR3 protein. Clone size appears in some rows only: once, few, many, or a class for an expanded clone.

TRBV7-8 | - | CASSLALPYNEQFF
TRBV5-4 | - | CASSFQGTSGGGEQYF
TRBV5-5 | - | CASSRSGGSYNEQFF
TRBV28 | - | CASSRQGGYEQYF
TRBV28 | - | CASRPWAGVNQPQHF
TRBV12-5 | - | CASGLGTGSYEQYF
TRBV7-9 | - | CASSPQLRLAGEDTQYF
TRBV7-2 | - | CASSWRGQGKGDEQFF
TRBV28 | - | CASSFGGTGDQETQYF
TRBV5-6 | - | CASLDSTYNEQFF
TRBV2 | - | CASSAGRTYSGNTIYF
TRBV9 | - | CASSAVGSGATDTQYF
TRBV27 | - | CASSAASSAFTDTQYF
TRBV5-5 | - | CASTARVTLSGNTIYF
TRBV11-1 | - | CASSLGQGASYEQYF
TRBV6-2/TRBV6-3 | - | CASSYLPGLTLVSSYEQYF
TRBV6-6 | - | CASSTLGGYNSPLHF
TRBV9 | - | CASSIGGPNTGELFF
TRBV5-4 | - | CASSLLAGGPRGSYNEQFF
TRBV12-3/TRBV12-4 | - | CASSYQGEQFF
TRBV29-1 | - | CSVGSSGGETQYF
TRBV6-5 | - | CASSVAGQTPRGYTF
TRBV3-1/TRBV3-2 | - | CASSPWRDTEAFF
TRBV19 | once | CASSRSSGGRITGELFF
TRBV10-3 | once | CAISERGGLNSPLHF
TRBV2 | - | CASREQPGGELFF
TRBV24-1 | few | CATSVGLAGTYNEQFF
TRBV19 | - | CASSSDRGRIGGEKLFF
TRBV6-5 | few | CASRVYNTGELFF
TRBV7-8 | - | CASSLMRQGNYGYTF
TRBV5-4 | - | CASSQRTSGGLGETQYF
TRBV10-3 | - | CAISGRTSGANNEQFF
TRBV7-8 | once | CASSPQRGESTDTQYF
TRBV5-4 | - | CASTSKGGAPDTQYF
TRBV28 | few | CASSHRLAEETQYF
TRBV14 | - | CASSQENSETQYF
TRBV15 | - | CATSPLGTGDYEQYF
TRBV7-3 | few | CASAEGGGTDTQYF
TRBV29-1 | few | CSVGDINSPLHF
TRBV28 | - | CASSRGGTRAYEQYF
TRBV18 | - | CASSPPEAFYEQYF
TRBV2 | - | CASQPSSAGTGELFF
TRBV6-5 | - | CASAAGGNTEAFF
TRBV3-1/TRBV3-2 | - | CASSQGGSGFF
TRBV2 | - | CASRTGGSTDTQYF
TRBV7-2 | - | CASSRPGRGFYEQYF
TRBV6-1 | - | CASSGEVGVGNQPQHF
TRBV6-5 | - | CASSPSGAYAYEQYF
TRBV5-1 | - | CASKRLAGGQYQETQYF